The entry that follows covers one T cell receptor (beta chain) sequence. This record belongs to a study of control samples from healthy donors and cancer patients. Clones were read by immunoSEQ multiplex PCR, and TCRdb kept only the in-frame ones, dropping some. The profile covers about 100,000 clones, with roughly 93% appearing a single time and about 8.8% taken by the ten largest. The V gene lost 8 bases and the J gene lost 3 bases, with 14 bases spanning the gap. The CDR3 length is 14 residues. The V gene's germline CDR1 is MNHEY and CDR2 SMNVEV (reference sequence). The TCR was taken from a man aged 18 to 30 in good health. Sequencing input: blood. The genes are TRBV27 and TRBJ1-3, with D perhaps matching TRBD1 (5 bases). CDR3 nucleotides: TGTGCCAGCTCATCAGGGTCCCTTGGAAACACCATATATTTT. This gives the protein CASSSGSLGNTIYF.